These T cell receptor beta chains were read from a single sample in a study of cytomegalovirus exposure and HLA in healthy donors. Sequencing was performed with immunoSEQ multiplex PCR; in TCRdb, only in-frame clones are kept and a portion is missing. Altogether some 190,000 clones are present, around three quarters being singletons, with the ten largest covering under 2%. Sequenced sample: PBMCs. All receptors derive from a woman under 40 in good health and CMV-seronegative. CDR3s include the opening cysteine and the closing phenylalanine or tryptophan. The D gene is left open where the match is weak. The size entry is marked missing in some rows and otherwise reads once, few, many or a size class.

abundance	d_gene	j_gene	v_gene	CDR3aa	CDR3nt
.	TRBD1	TRBJ1-6	TRBV2	CASNGRDRVFFSPLHF	TGTGCCAGCAACGGACGGGACAGGGTATTTTTTTCACCCCTCCACTTT
.	.	TRBJ2-3	TRBV11-2	CASSLGGNTQYF	TGTGCCAGCAGCTTAGGAGGTAATACGCAGTATTTT
.	TRBD2	TRBJ2-7	TRBV27	CASSLLAGGPYEQYF	TGTGCCAGCAGTCTACTAGCGGGGGGGCCGTACGAGCAGTACTTC
.	.	TRBJ1-2	TRBV30	CAWRAGTGGYTF	TGTGCCTGGAGGGCCGGAACAGGAGGCTACACCTTC
once	TRBD1	TRBJ1-6	TRBV27	CASRGQLLPNSPLHF	TGTGCCAGCAGGGGACAGCTCCTTCCTAATTCACCCCTCCACTTT
once	TRBD1	TRBJ1-1	TRBV5-1	CASSQGVGDTEAFF	TGCGCCAGCAGCCAGGGGGTCGGGGACACTGAAGCTTTCTTT
.	.	TRBJ1-5	TRBV30	CAWSGGVDQPQHF	TGTGCCTGGAGTGGGGGGGTCGATCAGCCCCAGCATTTT
.	.	TRBJ1-1	TRBV7-3	CASSIQQEAEAFF	TGTGCCAGCAGCATTCAACAGGAAGCTGAAGCTTTCTTT
.	.	TRBJ1-1	TRBV29-1	CSGKGSRANEAFF	TGCAGCGGTAAAGGATCCAGGGCAAATGAAGCTTTCTTT
.	TRBD2	TRBJ2-5	TRBV15	CATSSSGGRQETQYF	TGTGCCACCAGCTCTAGCGGGGGGAGGCAAGAGACCCAGTACTTC
.	.	TRBJ1-4	TRBV9	CASSVAQGGEKLFF	TGTGCCAGCAGCGTAGCACAGGGTGGGGAAAAACTGTTTTTT